One sample yielded the 27 T cell receptor beta chains listed below, sequenced in a study of blood T cell repertoires in COVID-19. Using immunoSEQ multiplex PCR, the repertoire was profiled, and TCRdb retains in-frame clones only, with some absent. The top ten hold approximately 14% of the sample, which has 250,000 to 300,000 clones, roughly 90% seen once. Sequences were obtained from peripheral blood. The receptors were sampled from a woman in her 70s with COVID-19, enrolled during active disease.

The rearrangement uses TRBV7-9 and TRBJ2-1; 8 bases line up with TRBD2. The V segment lost 3 bases and the J segment 2 bases; nucleotides outside the gene matches: 3. This CDR3 spans 15 amino acids. In germline, CDR1 is SEHNR, CDR2 FQNEAQ (reference sequence). CDR3 sequence: CASSFIAGPYNEQFF. CDR3 bases: TGTGCCAGCAGCTTCATAGCGGGGCCCTACAATGAGCAGTTCTTC.

V gene TRBV5-1 combines with J gene TRBJ1-2; 7 bases line up with TRBD1. With 3 bases clipped from V and 8 bases from J, the junction kept 7 bases outside the gene matches. The length of the CDR3 is 13 residues. CDR1 and CDR2 (germline): SGHRS, YFSETQ. As DNA, the CDR3 is TGCGCCAGCAGCTACGAGGGGGCCAGCGGCTACACCTTC. Its protein product is CASSYEGASGYTF.

The genes are TRBV19 and TRBJ1-2; D remains unclear. Trimming took 7 bases from V and 4 from J, leaving 19 bases between them. Looked up from germline, CDR1 is LNHDA and CDR2 is SQIVND (reference sequence). There are 15 residues in the CDR3. The CDR3 coding sequence is TGTGCCAGTACCGACCCCGGGAGTTTTATCTATGGCTACACCTTC. It specifies CASTDPGSFIYGYTF.

The chain couples TRBV6-2 or TRBV6-3 to TRBJ2-7; no reliable D call. CDR1 and CDR2 from the germline V gene are MNHEY and SVGEGT. The V and J ends lost 4 bases and 6 bases respectively, with 10 bases between them. This CDR3 comprises 12 residues. The CDR3, as DNA: TGTGCCAGCAGTTTTAGAGTTCCCGAGCAGTACTTC. Its translation: CASSFRVPEQYF.

This clone was recorded only once. This chain joins TRBV12-3 or TRBV12-4 and TRBJ1-2; tentative D call: TRBD1 (5 bases). This CDR3 has 12 residues. V lost 8 bases and J 6 bases, leaving 13 bases between the germline ends. CDR3 region: CASSVPGNGYTF. The CDR3 region has the DNA TGTGCCAGCTCAGTTCCAGGGAATGGCTACACCTTC.

Only one count was recorded for this clone. Here the CDR3 reads CASSLGAGATDTQYF. As DNA, the CDR3 is TGCGCCAGCAGCTTGGGAGCGGGGGCCACAGATACGCAGTATTTT. The J gene is TRBJ2-3, the V gene TRBV5-1; 8 bases are a match to TRBD2. Germline lookup yields CDR1 SGHRS and CDR2 YFSETQ. The CDR3 runs 15 residues. Germline trimming cut 0 bases from V and 2 bases from J; bases unmatched to any gene: 2.

In DNA form, the CDR3 reads TGTGCCAGCTCACTAGCGGGGGGATACACAGATACGCAGTATTTT. It is translated as CASSLAGGYTDTQYF. The rearrangement joins TRBV18 to TRBJ2-3, with 10 bases matching TRBD2. There are 15 residues in the CDR3. CDR1 is KGHSH, CDR2 LQKENI, per germline. Trimming removed 4 bases from V and 2 bases from J; junction bases left unmatched: 3.

The chain joins TRBV2 to TRBJ2-3; tentatively, D is TRBD2 (5 bases). Between the trimmed V and J ends, which lost 7 bases and 0 bases, there was a span of 8 bases. Germline CDR1 is SNHLY and CDR2 is FYNNEI. The CDR3 has 13 residues. CDR3 region: CASTGRSTDTQYF. DNA of the CDR3: TGTGCCAGCACTGGGAGAAGCACAGATACGCAGTATTTT.

This clone was detected once. The V call is TRBV19, the J call TRBJ1-5; 9 nucleotides match TRBD1. This CDR3 contains 15 residues. Germline CDR1 and CDR2: LNHDA and SQIVND (reference sequence). The junction had 3 bases not matched to a gene; V was cut back by 1 base and J by 5 bases. The CDR3 DNA sequence: TGTGCCAGTAGTATAGGGGGGACAGGGCATCAGCCCCAGCATTTT. The encoded protein is CASSIGGTGHQPQHF.

This clone was counted a few times. The chain employs TRBV2 and TRBJ1-1, with 9 bases matching TRBD1. CDR3 size: 12 residues. J gave up 4 bases and V 6 bases, and 0 bases lay outside the gene matches. CDR1 and CDR2 from the germline V gene are SNHLY and FYNNEI. CDR3 nucleotides: TGTGCCAGCAGGGACAGGGGCACTGAAGCTTTCTTT. The encoded protein is CASRDRGTEAFF.

This clone was counted once. This chain links TRBV24-1 with TRBJ1-1; no firm D call. Germline lookup yields CDR1 KGHDR and CDR2 SFDVKD. V lost 4 bases to trimming and J lost 10 bases, with 9 bases between them. The CDR3 has 11 residues. The CDR3 nucleotides are TGTGCCACCAGTGACCATCGAGGAGCTTTCTTT. It yields the protein CATSDHRGAFF.

The chain employs TRBV7-8 and TRBJ1-1; tentative D call: TRBD1 (6 bases). The V and J ends lost 5 bases and 4 bases respectively, with 14 bases between them. Germline CDR1 and CDR2: SGHVS and FQNEAQ. This CDR3 is 14 amino acids long. The CDR3 DNA sequence: TGTGCCAGCAGCCCACAGGGATTCGGCACTGAAGCTTTCTTT. This encodes CASSPQGFGTEAFF.

The chain joins TRBV29-1 to TRBJ1-2; 9 bases match TRBD1. The CDR3 spans 14 residues. Germline V CDR1 and CDR2: SQVTM, ANQGSEA. V trimming: 6 bases; J trimming: 5 bases; junction bases outside the gene matches: 10. Written as DNA, the CDR3 is TGCAGCGTAGCGACCCCCGGGACAGGGTATGGCTACACCTTC. Residues: CSVATPGTGYGYTF. The full variable domain, with the rest looked up from reference TRBV29-1 and TRBJ1-2, is SAVISQKPSRDICQRGTSLTIQCQVDSQVTMMFWYRQQPGQSLTLIATANQGSEATYESGFVIDKFPISRPNLTFSTLTVSNMSPEDSSIYLCSVATPGTGYGYTFGSGTRLTVV.

The chain recombines TRBV24-1 with TRBJ2-5, with a tentative D call TRBD1 (5 bases). V lost 3 bases and J 5 bases, leaving 12 bases between the germline ends. Germline assignment: CDR1 KGHDR and CDR2 SFDVKD. This CDR3 is 14 amino acids long. CDR3 DNA sequence: TGTGCCACCAGTGATGCCCGCTCAGGGGAGACCCAGTACTTC. As protein: CATSDARSGETQYF.

This clone occurred a few times. The chain combines TRBV10-3 with TRBJ2-1, with 7 bases lining up with TRBD2. The CDR3 is 13 residues long. Germline loops: CDR1 ENHRY, CDR2 SYGVKD. Trimming removed 11 bases from V and 8 bases from J; junction bases left unmatched: 12. CDR3 amino acids: CAFKRERGDEQFF. The CDR3 DNA reads as TGTGCCTTTAAGCGGGAAAGGGGAGATGAGCAGTTCTTC.

The chain links TRBV7-8 to TRBJ2-1, with D tentatively TRBD1 (7 bases). The CDR3 is made up of 16 amino acids. CDR1 and CDR2 (germline): SGHVS, FQNEAQ. The V and J ends lost 7 bases and 2 bases respectively, with 18 bases between them. The DNA of the CDR3 is TGTGCCAGCACCTCTAAACGGGGGACAGCCTACAATGAGCAGTTCTTC. It translates to CASTSKRGTAYNEQFF.

V is TRBV27 and J is TRBJ1-6; 8 nucleotides align to TRBD1. Losses at the gene ends were 4 bases for V and 8 bases for J; bases not matched to a gene: 7. Germline V gives CDR1 MNHEY, CDR2 SMNVEV (reference sequence). This CDR3 has 15 residues. This CDR3 is CASSSRTGLDSPLHF. As DNA, the CDR3 is TGTGCCAGCAGTTCACGGACAGGGTTAGATTCACCCCTCCACTTT.

The rearrangement uses TRBV7-6 and TRBJ2-5, with 8 bases lining up with TRBD2. Trimming removed 6 bases from V and 1 base from J; junction bases left unmatched: 10. Germline V gene sequence: CDR1 SGHVS, CDR2 FNYEAQ. CDR3 length: 16 amino acids. CDR3: CASRRGVAGRQETQYF. CDR3 nucleotides: TGTGCCAGCAGACGCGGAGTAGCGGGGCGCCAAGAGACCCAGTACTTC. Full variable domain (rest looked up from reference TRBV7-6 and TRBJ2-5): GAGVSQSPRYKVTKRGQDVALRCDPISGHVSLYWYRQALGQGPEFLTYFNYEAQQDKSGLPNDRFSAERPEGSISTLTIQRTEQRDSAMYRCASRRGVAGRQETQYFGPGTRLLVL.

The V gene is TRBV30, the J gene TRBJ1-1; D is unclear. CDR1 GTSNPN and CDR2 SVGIG come from the germline V gene (reference sequence). V shed 0 bases and J shed 6 bases, with 8 bases lying between them. The CDR3 is made up of 12 amino acids. CDR3 DNA: TGTGCCTGGAGTGTACAGACGCCTGAAGCTTTCTTT. This codes for CAWSVQTPEAFF. Variable domain in full (rest from reference TRBV30 and TRBJ1-1): SQTIHQWPATLVQPVGSPLSLECTVEGTSNPNLYWYRQAAGRGLQLLFYSVGIGQISSEVPQNLSASRPQDRQFILSSKKLLLSDSGFYLCAWSVQTPEAFFGQGTRLTVV.

The chain carries TRBV7-9 and TRBJ2-1; D gene ambiguous. V lost 5 bases, J lost 4 bases, and 15 bases lay in between. Germline-derived CDR1 and CDR2 are SEHNR and FQNEAQ (reference sequence). The CDR3 sequence is 15 residues long. The CDR3 is CASSDVGSAYNEQFF. CDR3 DNA: TGTGCCAGCAGCGACGTCGGGTCAGCGTACAATGAGCAGTTCTTC.

The chain combines TRBV24-1 with TRBJ2-3, with 8 bases lining up with TRBD1. Trimming removed 2 bases from V and 4 bases from J; junction bases left unmatched: 19. The germline V gene has CDR1 KGHDR and CDR2 SFDVKD. This CDR3 is 20 amino acids long. The CDR3 DNA reads as TGTGCCACCAGTGATTCTACAGTTGCCCTCCCGGGACAGGTTCCAGATACGCAGTATTTT. This codes for CATSDSTVALPGQVPDTQYF.

In DNA, the CDR3 is TGTGCCAGCAGTGTAACAGGGAAGTATGGCTACACCTTC. Translation: CASSVTGKYGYTF. V and J are TRBV2 and TRBJ1-2, with TRBD1 as a possible D gene (6 bases). This CDR3 comprises 13 residues. Trimming stripped 4 bases from V and 5 bases from J, with 11 bases between. The V gene's germline CDR1 is SNHLY and CDR2 FYNNEI. The complete variable domain, with remaining parts taken from reference TRBV2 and TRBJ1-2, reads EPEVTQTPSHQVTQMGQEVILRCVPISNHLYFYWYRQILGQKVEFLVSFYNNEISEKSEIFDDQFSVERPDGSNFTLKIRSTKLEDSAMYFCASSVTGKYGYTFGSGTRLTVV.

J is TRBJ1-6 and V is TRBV11-2, with 7 bases aligning to TRBD1. With V trimmed by 0 bases and J by 9 bases, 8 bases remained unmatched. The CDR3 has 16 residues. The germline gives CDR1 SGHAT, CDR2 FQNNGV. The chain's CDR3 is CASSLEGTDVISPLHF. The DNA of the CDR3 is TGTGCCAGCAGCTTAGAAGGGACAGACGTGATTTCACCCCTCCACTTT.

This rearrangement joins TRBV19 to TRBJ1-3; D remains unclear. Trimming removed 8 bases from V and 0 bases from J, with 8 bases in between. CDR3 size: 13 residues. Germline V gene data show CDR1 as LNHDA and CDR2 as SQIVND (reference sequence). In nucleotides, the CDR3 is TGTGCCAGTGAGTTGAGCTCTGGAAACACCATATATTTT. It translates to CASELSSGNTIYF. Full variable domain (outside the CDR3, taken from reference TRBV19 and TRBJ1-3): DGGITQSPKYLFRKEGQNVTLSCEQNLNHDAMYWYRQDPGQGLRLIYYSQIVNDFQKGDIAEGYSVSREKKESFPLTVTSAQKNPTAFYLCASELSSGNTIYFGEGSWLTVV.

In the case of this clone: Other DNA sequences of this sample code for an identical CDR3. V is TRBV27 and J is TRBJ1-5; TRBD1 aligns across 7 bases. The CDR3 extends over 15 amino acids. The trim removed 5 bases at V and 3 bases at J, leaving 7 bases unmatched. Germline CDR1 and CDR2: MNHEY and SMNVEV (reference sequence). Written as DNA, the CDR3 is TGTGCCAGCAGTCCCCGTACAGGGGACAATCAGCCCCAGCATTTT. Translating it yields CASSPRTGDNQPQHF.

The genes are TRBV5-6 and TRBJ2-7, with 7 bases matching TRBD1. CDR1 and CDR2 from the germline V gene are SGHDT and YYEEEE. Unmatched junction bases numbered 9, after V lost 0 bases and J lost 3 bases. CDR3 size: 16 residues. The CDR3 bases are TGTGCCAGCAGCTTGGCTCCCAGGGGGTGGATCTACGAGCAGTACTTC. This codes for CASSLAPRGWIYEQYF.

The genes are TRBV11-2 and TRBJ2-7, with TRBD1 matching over 8 bases. V dropped 2 bases and J dropped 5; count of bases not matched to a gene: 8. Germline V gene data show CDR1 as SGHAT and CDR2 as FQNNGV. The length of the CDR3 is 15 residues. The DNA of the CDR3 is TGTGCCAGCAGCTTAAGGCGGACAGGGTTTGACGAGCAGTACTTC. This codes for CASSLRRTGFDEQYF. The entire variable domain, with the rest obtained from reference TRBV11-2 and TRBJ2-7, is as follows: EAGVAQSPRYKIIEKRQSVAFWCNPISGHATLYWYQQILGQGPKLLIQFQNNGVVDDSQLPKDRFSAERLKGVDSTLKIQPAKLEDSAVYLCASSLRRTGFDEQYFGPGTRLTVT.